The 21 T cell receptor beta chains given below trace back to one sample, sequenced in a study of T cell responses to AZD1222 COVID-19 vaccine. Measured with immunoSEQ multiplex PCR; TCRdb has only the in-frame clones, and not every one. Found here are over 95,000 clones, 80% to 95% of them singletons; the top ten hold around 4.3%. Sequenced material: peripheral blood, taken on day 0 of AZD1222 vaccination. Every receptor here comes from an adult in good health.

The chain has TRBV2 and TRBJ1-2; D might be TRBD1 (6 bases). The germline gives CDR1 SNHLY, CDR2 FYNNEI. V lost 1 base and J lost 3, with 18 bases in between. This CDR3 is built from 17 residues. For the CDR3, the DNA is TGTGCCAGCAGTGAAGAGGGAGTAGGGGGGCTGGACTATGGCTACACCTTC. Translation gives CASSEEGVGGLDYGYTF.

This chain uses TRBV7-2 with TRBJ2-1; 7 bases agree with TRBD1. The length of the CDR3 is 14 residues. J was trimmed by 4 bases and V by 3 bases; bases with no gene match: 3. CDR1 and CDR2 from the germline V gene are SGHTA and FQGNSA. The CDR3 protein is CASSLGQTYNEQFF. The CDR3 nucleotides are TGTGCCAGCAGCTTGGGACAGACTTACAATGAGCAGTTCTTC. The complete variable domain, with remaining parts taken from reference TRBV7-2 and TRBJ2-1, reads GAGVSQSPSNKVTEKGKDVELRCDPISGHTALYWYRQSLGQGLEFLIYFQGNSAPDKSGLPSDRFSAERTGGSVSTLTIQRTQQEDSAVYLCASSLGQTYNEQFFGPGTRLTVL.

This chain uses TRBV9 with TRBJ2-4, with unresolved D. Germline V CDR1 and CDR2: SGDLS, YYNGEE. There are 13 residues in the CDR3. Trimming removed 3 bases at V and 8 bases at J, with 12 bases between. CDR3 sequence: CASSAVLADIQYF. As DNA, the CDR3 is TGTGCCAGCAGCGCCGTACTTGCGGACATTCAGTACTTC.

The chain employs TRBV5-1 and TRBJ2-7; no clear D. This CDR3 region has 12 residues. CDR1 and CDR2 from the germline V gene are SGHRS and YFSETQ. V lost 3 bases, J lost 3 bases, and 7 bases lay in between. This chain's CDR3 is CASSSDIYEQYF. The CDR3 DNA sequence: TGCGCCAGCAGCTCCGACATCTACGAGCAGTACTTC.

V gene TRBV30 combines with J gene TRBJ1-5; D is perhaps TRBD1 (5 bases). V was trimmed by 0 bases and J by 7 bases, leaving 10 bases between them. The germline gives CDR1 GTSNPN, CDR2 SVGIG (reference sequence). The CDR3 has 13 amino acids. CDR3 in DNA: TGTGCCTGGAGTGTAAGGTGGGGGCAGCCCCAGCATTTT. Protein: CAWSVRWGQPQHF. Full variable domain (outside the CDR3, taken from reference TRBV30 and TRBJ1-5): SQTIHQWPATLVQPVGSPLSLECTVEGTSNPNLYWYRQAAGRGLQLLFYSVGIGQISSEVPQNLSASRPQDRQFILSSKKLLLSDSGFYLCAWSVRWGQPQHFGDGTRLSIL.

This sequence joins TRBV9 and TRBJ2-1, with 7 bases identical to TRBD2. V shed 0 bases and J 5 bases; nucleotides not matched to a gene: 11. The CDR3 spans 17 residues. From germline, CDR1 is SGDLS and CDR2 YYNGEE. In nucleotides, the CDR3 is TGTGCCAGCAGCGTAGCCGGACTAGGTTTAACGAACAATGAGCAGTTCTTC. It yields the protein CASSVAGLGLTNNEQFF.

The chain employs TRBV27 and TRBJ2-7, with 11 bases identical to TRBD1. After removal of 7 bases from V and 6 bases from J, the junction contained 11 bases not matched to a gene. The CDR3 has 15 residues. Germline CDR1 and CDR2: MNHEY and SMNVEV (reference sequence). The CDR3 DNA follows: TGTGCCAGCACCCAATTAGGACAGGGGGCTGGCGAGCAGTACTTC. Its translation: CASTQLGQGAGEQYF.

The chain links TRBV7-9 to TRBJ1-1, with D perhaps matching TRBD1 (6 bases). The CDR3 loop spans 15 amino acids. V was pared by 4 bases and J by 4 bases, with 16 bases between. CDR1 SEHNR and CDR2 FQNEAQ come from the germline V gene (reference sequence). CDR3 nucleotide sequence: TGTGCCAGCAGCTACCAGGGAATAGGGGGCACTGAAGCTTTCTTT. It encodes CASSYQGIGGTEAFF.

V is TRBV27 and J is TRBJ2-3; no clear D gene. The V gene lost 0 bases and the J gene lost 8 bases, with 9 bases spanning the gap. The V gene's germline CDR1 is MNHEY and CDR2 SMNVEV (reference sequence). This CDR3 comprises 13 residues. Written as DNA, the CDR3 is TGTGCCAGCAGTTTATCTAGATTAGCTACGCAGTATTTT. Protein: CASSLSRLATQYF.

This sequence joins TRBV7-2 and TRBJ2-7; D unresolved. There are 14 residues in the CDR3. V lost 2 bases and J 0 bases, leaving 8 bases between the germline ends. CDR1 is SGHTA and CDR2 is FQGNSA in the germline V gene. The CDR3 sequence: CASSLSQASYEQYF. Here the CDR3 DNA reads TGTGCCAGCAGCTTAAGTCAGGCCTCCTACGAGCAGTACTTC. Combining the CDR3 with reference TRBV7-2 and TRBJ2-7 gives the whole variable domain GAGVSQSPSNKVTEKGKDVELRCDPISGHTALYWYRQSLGQGLEFLIYFQGNSAPDKSGLPSDRFSAERTGGSVSTLTIQRTQQEDSAVYLCASSLSQASYEQYFGPGTRLTVT.

This chain uses TRBV5-8 with TRBJ1-2; D is perhaps TRBD1 (6 bases). Germline V gene lookup returns CDR1 SGHTS and CDR2 YDEGEE. Between the trimmed V and J ends, which lost 1 base and 6 bases, there was a span of 19 bases. This CDR3 region has 16 residues. The CDR3 loop reads CASSLFLVRTVNGYTF. DNA of the CDR3: TGTGCCAGCAGCTTGTTCCTAGTAAGGACAGTGAATGGCTACACCTTC. The full variable domain, completed using reference TRBV5-8 and TRBJ1-2, is EAGVTQSPTHLIKTRGQQATLRCSPISGHTSVYWYQQALGLGLQFLLWYDEGEERNRGNFPPRFSGRQFPNYSSELNVNALELEDSALYLCASSLFLVRTVNGYTFGSGTRLTVV.

CDR3 loop: CASSQMGTSVEQFF. As DNA, the CDR3 is TGTGCCAGCAGCCAAATGGGGACTAGCGTTGAGCAGTTCTTC. This chain connects TRBV3-1 (or the pseudogene TRBV3-2) to TRBJ2-1; 10 nucleotides line up with TRBD2. CDR1 is LGHDT, CDR2 YNNKEL, per germline (reference sequence). The V gene end was trimmed by 2 bases and the J gene end by 9 bases; junction bases not matched to a gene: 4. The CDR3 contains 14 residues.

For the CDR3, the DNA is TGTGCCGAGCAGGGGGCGAGGGGGGCCAACGTCCTGACTTTC. This encodes CAEQGARGANVLTF. The chain employs TRBV30 and TRBJ2-6; 8 nucleotides match TRBD1. Germline CDR1 is GTSNPN and CDR2 is SVGIG (reference sequence). V shed 8 bases and J 4 bases; nucleotides not matched to a gene: 7. The CDR3 is 14 amino acids.

The rearrangement joins TRBV2 to TRBJ1-1; D might be TRBD1 (5 bases). V was trimmed by 7 bases and J by 3 bases, leaving 15 bases between them. Germline assignment: CDR1 SNHLY and CDR2 FYNNEI. CDR3 length: 14 residues. The CDR3 region is CASTDRGGDTEAFF. Written as DNA, the CDR3 is TGTGCCAGCACCGATCGGGGAGGGGACACTGAAGCTTTCTTT.

The chain employs TRBV14 and TRBJ2-5; 11 bases are shared with TRBD1. The CDR3 loop spans 19 amino acids. Germline V gene data show CDR1 as SGHDN and CDR2 as FVKESK. V shed 4 bases, J shed 0 bases, and the junction held 13 bases outside the gene matches. The CDR3 region is CASSPGQGVPTLYQETQYF. The CDR3 region has the DNA TGTGCCAGCAGCCCGGGACAGGGGGTCCCGACTCTGTACCAAGAGACCCAGTACTTC.

This clone has just a few counts. This chain connects TRBV7-8 to TRBJ1-2; perhaps TRBD1 as D (5 bases). This CDR3 region has 13 residues. Germline loops: CDR1 SGHVS, CDR2 FQNEAQ. The germline V and J ends were trimmed by 5 bases and 7 bases, with 14 bases remaining between them. Here the CDR3 DNA reads TGTGCCAGCAGCGAGGGACTCCCACTTGGCTACACCTTC. Translating gives CASSEGLPLGYTF.

The J gene is TRBJ1-6, the V gene TRBV7-3; 8 bases line up with TRBD1. The CDR3 loop spans 16 amino acids. CDR1 SGHTA and CDR2 FQGTGA come from the germline V gene. With V trimmed by 3 bases and J by 5 bases, 6 bases remained unmatched. The CDR3, as DNA: TGTGCCAGCAGCTTCAGGGGGCCGGGGAATAATTCACCCCTCCACTTT. Its translation: CASSFRGPGNNSPLHF.

The chain employs TRBV7-8 and TRBJ1-2; 9 bases agree with TRBD1. CDR1 and CDR2 from the germline V gene are SGHVS and FQNEAQ. Trimming at V came to 5 bases and at J to 4 bases, leaving 8 bases not matched to a gene. The length of the CDR3 is 15 residues. In DNA, the CDR3 is TGTGCCAGCAGCACAAAGGGGACAGGGCCCTATGGCTACACCTTC. Translation gives CASSTKGTGPYGYTF.

CDR3 residues: CASSQPGADTQYF. In DNA form, the CDR3 reads TGCGCCAGCAGCCAGCCAGGGGCAGATACGCAGTATTTT. This chain connects TRBV4-1 to TRBJ2-3, with D perhaps matching TRBD1 (6 bases). CDR1 is MGHRA and CDR2 is YSYEKL in the germline V gene. The length of the CDR3 is 13 residues. V was clipped by 3 bases and J by 4 bases, with 8 bases between them.

V and J are TRBV6-1 and TRBJ1-2; no clear D. Trimming removed 1 base at V and 4 bases at J, with 7 bases between. The CDR3 runs to 13 residues. Per germline, CDR1 MNHNS and CDR2 SASEGT. The CDR3 is CASSEGVSYGYTF. The CDR3 DNA follows: TGTGCCAGCAGTGAAGGAGTCAGCTATGGCTACACCTTC.

The rearrangement joins TRBV19 to TRBJ1-6; 10 bases map to TRBD1. The CDR3 length is 16 residues. The germline gives CDR1 LNHDA, CDR2 SQIVND (reference sequence). The V and J ends lost 6 bases and 6 bases, in that order; junction bases with no gene match: 8. CDR3 nucleotides: TGTGCCAGTAGGGACCGGACAGGGGGATCTAATTCACCCCTCCACTTT. This codes for CASRDRTGGSNSPLHF.